Described below is a single T cell receptor (beta chain) sequence and its context. This specimen comes from a study of shared clonotypes between healthy human individuals. Each subset's genomic DNA was split evenly across several immunoSEQ plates. Generated by immunoSEQ multiplex PCR, the TCRdb table keeps only in-frame clones and is missing some. Seen here are approximately 1.5 million clones, under 99% observed once, and the top ten hold about 0.42%. After removal of 6 bases from V and 1 base from J, the junction contained 3 bases not matched to a gene. This CDR3 spans 14 amino acids. CDR1 and CDR2 from the germline V gene are SGHNT and YYREEE (reference sequence).

The J gene is TRBJ1-1, the V gene TRBV5-4; 10 bases fit TRBD1. This TCR was recovered from a man aged 25-45 years in good health. Sequencing used naive CD4+ T cells sorted from blood. Subset specified: CD45RA+ positively selected. The CDR3 sequence is CASIGDRGNTEAFF. CDR3 DNA sequence: TGTGCCAGCATTGGGGACAGGGGGAACACTGAAGCTTTCTTT.